The clone carrying this T cell receptor (beta chain) has a handful of counts. Its specificity is unknown. TCRdb keeps only in-frame clones here, not all; method: immunoSEQ multiplex PCR. Counted here are roughly 130,000 clones, just over 85% occurring once; the ten biggest clones make up roughly 8%. The data were taken from a study of T cell responses to AZD1222 COVID-19 vaccine. Trimming took off 4 bases at V and 5 bases at J, with 11 bases between the two ends. There are 14 residues in the CDR3. Per germline, CDR1 LNHDA and CDR2 SQIVND (reference sequence). Study-wide results and limits: In all cases, repertoires were sampled only after the peak T cell response. As reported, nearly half of all spike-specific TCRs target variant regions that are unmutated. Clonal diversity was possibly underestimated, and the donors were mostly white British, with more females. Baseline seropositives among AZD1222 recipients totaled only six.

This clonotype was obtained from an adult in good health. This sequence joins TRBV19 and TRBJ2-2; maybe TRBD2 (5 bases). The source was peripheral blood, collected on day 0 of AZD1222 vaccination. CDR3 coding DNA: TGTGCCAGTAGTAAGGCTTGGGAGACCGGGGAGCTGTTTTTT. Amino acids: CASSKAWETGELFF. Drawing the rest from reference TRBV19 and TRBJ2-2, the complete variable domain is DGGITQSPKYLFRKEGQNVTLSCEQNLNHDAMYWYRQDPGQGLRLIYYSQIVNDFQKGDIAEGYSVSREKKESFPLTVTSAQKNPTAFYLCASSKAWETGELFFGEGSRLTVL.